This T cell receptor beta chain is drawn from a study of blood T cell repertoires in COVID-19. The method was immunoSEQ multiplex PCR; TCRdb's version includes in-frame clones alone and lacks a portion of them. Of approximately 97,000 clones detected, just over 85% appear once; the ten largest clones hold 2.1%. Sequencing used peripheral blood. The receptor comes from a man in his fifties or sixties with COVID-19, enrolled during active disease.

The CDR3 DNA reads TGCGCCAGCAGCCCCTCGGACAGCAGCTCTGGAAACACCATATATTTT. This codes for CASSPSDSSSGNTIYF. The V and J genes are TRBV5-1 and TRBJ1-3; TRBD1 might be the D (6 bases). The CDR3 totals 16 residues. Germline V gene data show CDR1 as SGHRS and CDR2 as YFSETQ. V shed 4 bases and J shed 0 bases, with 14 bases lying between them.